Each of the 25 T cell receptor beta chains below was sequenced from the same sample in a study of blood T cells in healthy people across ages. The use of a sample-barcoded 5' primer and a J-beta primer mix characterized a second PCR of 7 to 11 cycles. Using its own MiXCR run on the 5' RACE reads, TCRdb lists one record per CDR3 protein. The sample yields about 680,000 distinct CDR3 sequences, approximately 50% seen once. The sequencing sample was made of blood. These receptors were taken from a woman aged 55 to 70 in good health.

The V and J genes are TRBV6-2 or TRBV6-3 and TRBJ2-5, with TRBD2 matching over 14 bases. The J call is uncertain, as TRBJ2-7 better fits the DNA end. Germline CDR1 and CDR2: MNHEY and SVGEGT. The CDR3 contains 17 residues. DNA of the CDR3: TGTGCCAGCAAGCCTCGACTAGCGGGAGGGCTATCCTACGAGCAGTACTTC. Translation gives CASKPRLAGGLSYEQYF.

The chain links TRBV4-3 to TRBJ1-1; the D is unclear. The CDR3 sequence is 16 residues long. Trimming cost V 2 bases and J 0 bases, with 13 bases left between them. Germline V CDR1 and CDR2: LGHNA, YSLEER. This CDR3 is CASSQRNRAMNTEAFF. CDR3 sequence (DNA): TGCGCCAGCAGCCAACGTAACAGAGCCATGAACACTGAAGCTTTCTTT.

The rearrangement joins TRBV29-1 to TRBJ2-5, with a possible D match to TRBD2 (5 bases). The CDR3 loop spans 13 amino acids. Germline V lookup: CDR1 SQVTM, CDR2 ANQGSEA. V was cut by 4 bases and J by 0 bases, with 9 bases left in between. This CDR3 is CSVGASHQETQYF. The CDR3 nucleotides read TGCAGCGTTGGAGCTAGCCACCAAGAGACCCAGTACTTC.

As to this clonotype: Possible read error: a much larger clone is one base away. J is TRBJ2-7 and V is TRBV20-1; D remains unclear. Germline V CDR1 and CDR2: DFQATT, SNEGSKA (reference sequence). The CDR3 covers 16 residues. V was clipped by 1 base and J by 0 bases, with 16 bases between them. DNA of the CDR3: TGCAGTGCTAGAGCCTTTAGACGAGCGAGCTCCTACGAGCAGTACTTC. As protein: CSARAFRRASSYEQYF.

J is TRBJ2-3 and V is TRBV20-1, with 9 bases that match TRBD1. V lost 3 bases to trimming and J lost 1 base; unmatched junction nucleotides: 8. Germline CDR1 reads DFQATT; CDR2 reads SNEGSKA (reference sequence). The CDR3 is 16 amino acids. CDR3 sequence reads: CSASRVWTGGTDTQYF. In nucleotides, the CDR3 is TGCAGTGCTAGTAGGGTATGGACAGGGGGCACAGATACGCAGTATTTT.

V is TRBV29-1 and J is TRBJ1-4; D gene uncertain. This CDR3 has 12 amino acids. With 8 bases removed from V and 7 bases from J, the gap between germline ends came to 14 bases. The germline CDR1 and CDR2 sequences are SQVTM and ANQGSEA. In nucleotides, the CDR3 is TGCAGCACTCGGACCTTTGGTGAAAAACTGTTTTTT. Amino acids: CSTRTFGEKLFF.

This rearrangement joins TRBV29-1 to TRBJ1-1, with TRBD1 matching 9 bases. There are 14 residues in the CDR3. After removal of 7 bases from V and 7 bases from J, the junction contained 13 bases not matched to a gene. CDR1 is SQVTM and CDR2 is ANQGSEA in the germline V gene. This chain's CDR3 is CSAFFTGTGLEAFF. In DNA form, the CDR3 reads TGCAGCGCTTTCTTTACCGGGACAGGGCTTGAAGCTTTCTTT.

The chain carries TRBV3-1 and TRBJ1-6; no reliable D call. This CDR3 is 15 amino acids long. Trimming took off 2 bases at V and 4 bases at J, with 9 bases between the two ends. Per germline, CDR1 LGHDT and CDR2 YNNKEL (reference sequence). The CDR3 DNA follows: TGTGCCAGCAGCCAAAGAGCAGGTTATAATTCACCCCTCCACTTT. As protein: CASSQRAGYNSPLHF.

This clonotype was seen a handful of times. V usage is TRBV20-1 and J usage is TRBJ1-2, with D unresolved. The length of the CDR3 is 12 residues. V lost 3 bases to trimming and J lost 5 bases, with 10 bases between them. Germline values: CDR1 DFQATT, CDR2 SNEGSKA (reference sequence). CDR3 in DNA: TGCAGTGCTAGCGCCGGGTTATATGGCTACACCTTC. It is translated as CSASAGLYGYTF.

This clonotype was seen more than once but under ten times. This sequence joins TRBV9 and TRBJ2-7; 7 nucleotides match TRBD2. V dropped 6 bases and J dropped 3; count of bases not matched to a gene: 9. There are 14 residues in the CDR3. CDR1 is SGDLS and CDR2 is YYNGEE in the germline V gene. The CDR3: CASNEGGKVYEQYF. CDR3 sequence (DNA): TGTGCCAGCAACGAGGGAGGGAAGGTCTACGAGCAGTACTTC.

V gene TRBV7-9 combines with J gene TRBJ2-5; D may be TRBD1 (6 bases). Germline loops: CDR1 SEHNR, CDR2 FQNEAQ (reference sequence). The V end was cut by 5 bases, the J end by 7 bases, with 14 bases between. The CDR3 is 13 amino acids. The CDR3 DNA follows: TGTGCCAGCAGCGCACAGGGATCTGGGACCCAGTACTTC. It specifies CASSAQGSGTQYF.

The J gene is TRBJ1-2, the V gene TRBV11-2, with unresolved D. V dropped 4 bases and J dropped 4 bases, with 19 bases sitting between them. The length of the CDR3 is 16 residues. Germline V lookup: CDR1 SGHAT, CDR2 FQNNGV. Here the CDR3 DNA reads TGTGCCAGCAGCTCCTACATAATAGGGTATCGCTATGGCTACACCTTC. This translates into CASSSYIIGYRYGYTF.

With respect to this clonotype: At one boundary the junction diverges from the germline segment, which might be a read error. The V call is TRBV7-2, the J call TRBJ1-2; D is uncertain. CDR3 length: 15 residues. CDR1 is SGHTA and CDR2 is FQGNSA in the germline V gene. The CDR3 DNA reads as TGTGCCAGCAGCTGCAGTAGGGTTCTAGACTACGGCTACACCTTC. Amino acids: CASSCSRVLDYGYTF.

This clonotype came up a few times. The V gene is TRBV12-3 or TRBV12-4, the J gene TRBJ2-1, with D maybe TRBD2 (5 bases). The CDR3 has 15 residues. Trimming removed 6 bases from V and 6 bases from J, with 18 bases in between. The CDR3 DNA reads as TGTGCCAGCAGCCCCCGCGAAATCACTAGCAATGAGCAGTTCTTC. Its protein is CASSPREITSNEQFF.

The rearrangement links TRBV29-1 to TRBJ2-3, with D perhaps assigned TRBD1 or TRBD2 (6 bases each). The CDR3 length is 14 residues. CDR1 SQVTM and CDR2 ANQGSEA come from the germline V gene. V lost 5 bases and J 0 bases, leaving 12 bases between the germline ends. For the CDR3, the DNA is TGCAGCGTTTGGGGGGCGAAAAGCACAGATACGCAGTATTTT. Protein product: CSVWGAKSTDTQYF.

This clonotype was seen a handful of times. The V and J genes are TRBV10-3 and TRBJ1-6, with D tentatively TRBD1 (6 bases). The CDR3 covers 15 residues. Trimming took off 5 bases at V and 8 bases at J, with 16 bases between the two ends. Germline values: CDR1 ENHRY, CDR2 SYGVKD. Here the CDR3 DNA reads TGTGCCATCAGTTTTACAGGGACTCCTGATTCACCCCTCCACTTT. Protein sequence: CAISFTGTPDSPLHF.

This chain links TRBV10-3 with TRBJ2-5, with TRBD2 identical over 11 bases. Germline V lookup: CDR1 ENHRY, CDR2 SYGVKD. The CDR3 is made up of 17 amino acids. V shed 5 bases, J shed 1 base, and the junction held 9 bases outside the gene matches. The CDR3: CAISSPPGTSGQETQYF. CDR3 nucleotides: TGTGCCATCAGTTCCCCCCCTGGGACTAGCGGCCAAGAGACCCAGTACTTC.

The V call is TRBV12-3 or TRBV12-4, the J call TRBJ2-4; the D gene is possibly TRBD2 (5 bases). CDR3 length equals 16 residues. Deletions cut 3 bases from V and 9 bases from J, with 21 bases between. The CDR3 spells CASSFSPGLGEGIQYF. In nucleotides, the CDR3 is TGTGCCAGCAGTTTTTCCCCTGGACTGGGAGAAGGCATTCAGTACTTC.

The chain employs TRBV18 and TRBJ1-6; 9 bases agree with TRBD1. The CDR3 is made up of 15 amino acids. J was trimmed by 6 bases and V by 8 bases; bases with no gene match: 8. Germline values: CDR1 KGHSH, CDR2 LQKENI. The CDR3 reads CASSPPGQGNSPLHF. CDR3 in DNA: TGTGCCAGCAGTCCTCCGGGACAGGGTAATTCACCCCTCCACTTT.

A few counts support this clonotype. V is TRBV6-5 and J is TRBJ2-1; no firm D call. V lost 5 bases and J 0 bases, leaving 11 bases between the germline ends. The CDR3 length is 15 residues. From germline, CDR1 is MNHEY and CDR2 SVGAGI. The CDR3 DNA reads as TGTGCCAGCAGTCGGACGGTAAGCTCCTACAATGAGCAGTTCTTC. Amino acid sequence: CASSRTVSSYNEQFF.

The chain is built from TRBV29-1 and TRBJ1-5, with 8 bases aligning to TRBD1. This CDR3 comprises 13 residues. J lost 6 bases, V lost 7 bases, and 8 bases had no gene match. Per germline, CDR1 SQVTM and CDR2 ANQGSEA. Written as DNA, the CDR3 is TGCAGCGCAATTGGACAGGGTAGTCAGCCCCAGCATTTT. This encodes CSAIGQGSQPQHF.

This chain uses TRBV7-2 with TRBJ2-7; D is unresolved. The germline V gene encodes CDR1 SGHTA and CDR2 FQGNSA. The CDR3 covers 12 residues. Trimming pared 5 bases from V and 7 bases from J, leaving 12 bases between. The CDR3 nucleotides read TGTGCCAGCAGCGAGCAGAGGCATGAGCAGTACTTC. Amino acid sequence: CASSEQRHEQYF.

The rearrangement uses TRBV7-9 and TRBJ2-7; TRBD2 matches 10 bases. The germline gives CDR1 SEHNR, CDR2 FQNEAQ (reference sequence). Germline trimming cut 5 bases from V and 4 bases from J; bases unmatched to any gene: 8. The CDR3 is made up of 15 amino acids. The chain's CDR3 is CASSIGLADVYEQYF. CDR3 in DNA: TGTGCCAGCAGCATAGGACTAGCGGACGTATACGAGCAGTACTTC.

This chain uses TRBV7-8 with TRBJ2-1, with 14 bases that match TRBD2. The CDR3 extends over 16 amino acids. Trimming at V came to 5 bases and at J to 7 bases, leaving 7 bases not matched to a gene. Germline values: CDR1 SGHVS, CDR2 FQNEAQ. For the CDR3, the DNA is TGTGCCAGCAGCACCCGACTAGCGGGAGGGCGGAATGAGCAGTTCTTC. It codes for CASSTRLAGGRNEQFF.

The chain employs TRBV21-1 and TRBJ2-5. TRBV21-1 is a pseudogene segment. This CDR3 is built from 9 residues. CDR3 sequence: CASKETQYF. The CDR3, as DNA: TGTGCCAGCAAGGAGACCCAGTACTTC.